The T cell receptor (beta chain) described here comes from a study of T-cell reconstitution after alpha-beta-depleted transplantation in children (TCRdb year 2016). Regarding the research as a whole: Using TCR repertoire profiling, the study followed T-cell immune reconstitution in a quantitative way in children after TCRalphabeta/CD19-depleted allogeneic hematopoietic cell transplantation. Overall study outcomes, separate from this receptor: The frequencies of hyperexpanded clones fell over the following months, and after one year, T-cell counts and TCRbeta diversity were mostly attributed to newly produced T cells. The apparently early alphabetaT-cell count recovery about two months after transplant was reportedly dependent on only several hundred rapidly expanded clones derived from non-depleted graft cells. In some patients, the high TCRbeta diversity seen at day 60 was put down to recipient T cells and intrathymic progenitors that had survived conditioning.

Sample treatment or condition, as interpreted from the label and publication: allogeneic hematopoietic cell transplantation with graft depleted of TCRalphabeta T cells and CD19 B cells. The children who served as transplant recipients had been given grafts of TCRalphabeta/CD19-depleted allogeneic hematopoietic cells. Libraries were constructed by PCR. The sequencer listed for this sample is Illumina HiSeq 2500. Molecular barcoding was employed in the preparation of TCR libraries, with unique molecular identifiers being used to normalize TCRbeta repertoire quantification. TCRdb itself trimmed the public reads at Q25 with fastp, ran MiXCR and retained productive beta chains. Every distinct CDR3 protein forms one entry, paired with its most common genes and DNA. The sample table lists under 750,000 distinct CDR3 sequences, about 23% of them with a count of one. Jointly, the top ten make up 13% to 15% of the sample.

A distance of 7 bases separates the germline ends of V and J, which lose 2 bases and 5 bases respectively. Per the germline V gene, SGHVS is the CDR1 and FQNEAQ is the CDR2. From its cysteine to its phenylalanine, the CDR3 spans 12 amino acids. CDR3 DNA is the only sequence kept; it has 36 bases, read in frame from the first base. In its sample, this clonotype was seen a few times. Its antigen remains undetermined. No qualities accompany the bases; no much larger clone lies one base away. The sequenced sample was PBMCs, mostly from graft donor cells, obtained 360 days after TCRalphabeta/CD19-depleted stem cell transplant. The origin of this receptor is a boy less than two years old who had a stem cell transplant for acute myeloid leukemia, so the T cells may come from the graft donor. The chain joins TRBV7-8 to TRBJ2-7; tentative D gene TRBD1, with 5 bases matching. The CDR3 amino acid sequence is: CASSLQGHEQYF. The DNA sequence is TGTGCCAGCAGCTTACAGGGCCACGAGCAGTACTTC.